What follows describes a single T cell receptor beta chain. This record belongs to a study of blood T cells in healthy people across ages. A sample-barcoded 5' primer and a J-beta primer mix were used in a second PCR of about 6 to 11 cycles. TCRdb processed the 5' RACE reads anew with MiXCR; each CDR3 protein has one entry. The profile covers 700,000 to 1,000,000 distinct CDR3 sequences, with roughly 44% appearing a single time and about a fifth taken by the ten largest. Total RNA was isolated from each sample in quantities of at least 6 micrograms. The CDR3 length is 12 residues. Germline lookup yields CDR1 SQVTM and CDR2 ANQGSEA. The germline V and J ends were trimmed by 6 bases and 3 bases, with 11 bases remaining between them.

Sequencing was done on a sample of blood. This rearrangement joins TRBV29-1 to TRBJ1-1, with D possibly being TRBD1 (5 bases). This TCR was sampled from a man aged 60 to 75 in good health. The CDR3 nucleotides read TGCAGCGTCGGGACTTTTGACACTGAAGCTTTCTTT. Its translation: CSVGTFDTEAFF.